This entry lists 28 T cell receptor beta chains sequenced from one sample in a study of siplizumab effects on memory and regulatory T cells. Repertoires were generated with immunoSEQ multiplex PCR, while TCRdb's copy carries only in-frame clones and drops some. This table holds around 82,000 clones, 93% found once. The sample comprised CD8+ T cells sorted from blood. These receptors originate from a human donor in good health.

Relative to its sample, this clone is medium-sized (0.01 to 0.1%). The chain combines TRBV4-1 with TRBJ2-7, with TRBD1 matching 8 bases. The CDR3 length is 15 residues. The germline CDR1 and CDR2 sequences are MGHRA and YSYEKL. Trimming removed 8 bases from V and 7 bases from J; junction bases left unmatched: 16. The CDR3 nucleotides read TGCGCCAGCGGCATTTCCGGGACAGGCCAGAAAGAGCAGTACTTC. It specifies CASGISGTGQKEQYF.

Here the CDR3 DNA reads TGCGCCAGTTCTTCAGTCCCGTTTGGCGAGCAGTACTTC. It yields the protein CASSSVPFGEQYF. V usage is TRBV4-1 and J usage is TRBJ2-7, with no clear D. Germline loops: CDR1 MGHRA, CDR2 YSYEKL. The V end lost 9 bases, the J end lost 6 bases, and 18 bases lay between the germline ends. This CDR3 spans 13 amino acids.

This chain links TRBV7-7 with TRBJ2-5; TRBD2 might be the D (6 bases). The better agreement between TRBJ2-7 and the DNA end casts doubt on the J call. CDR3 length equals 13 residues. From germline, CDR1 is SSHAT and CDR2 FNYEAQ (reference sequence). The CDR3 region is CASSVERGYEQYF. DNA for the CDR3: TGTGCCAGCAGCGTAGAACGGGGGTACGAGCAGTACTTC.

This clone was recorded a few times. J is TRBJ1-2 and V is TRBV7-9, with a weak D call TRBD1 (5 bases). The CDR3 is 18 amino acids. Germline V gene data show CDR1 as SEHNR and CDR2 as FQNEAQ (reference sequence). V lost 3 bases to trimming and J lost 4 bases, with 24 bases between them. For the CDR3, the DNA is TGTGCCAGCAGCTTTACGGAGACAGCACAGATCCTTGGCTATGGCTACACCTTC. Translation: CASSFTETAQILGYGYTF.

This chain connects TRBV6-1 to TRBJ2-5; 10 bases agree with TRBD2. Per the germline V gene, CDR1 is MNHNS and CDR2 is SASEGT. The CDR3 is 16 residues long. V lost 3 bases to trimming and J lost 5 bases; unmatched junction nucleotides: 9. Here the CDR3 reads CASSDGILAGAETQYF. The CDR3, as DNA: TGTGCCAGCAGTGATGGGATCCTAGCGGGGGCGGAGACCCAGTACTTC.

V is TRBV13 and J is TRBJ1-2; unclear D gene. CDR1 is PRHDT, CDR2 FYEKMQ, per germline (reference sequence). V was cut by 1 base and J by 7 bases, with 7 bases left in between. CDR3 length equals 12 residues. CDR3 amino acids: CASSLAETGYTF. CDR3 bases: TGTGCCAGCAGCTTAGCAGAGACTGGCTACACCTTC.

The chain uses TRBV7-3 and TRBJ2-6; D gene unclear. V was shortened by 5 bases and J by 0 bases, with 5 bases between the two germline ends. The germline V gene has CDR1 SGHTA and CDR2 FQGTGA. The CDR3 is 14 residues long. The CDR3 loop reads CASSLSSGANVLTF. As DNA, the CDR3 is TGTGCCAGCAGCCTAAGCTCTGGGGCCAACGTCCTGACTTTC.

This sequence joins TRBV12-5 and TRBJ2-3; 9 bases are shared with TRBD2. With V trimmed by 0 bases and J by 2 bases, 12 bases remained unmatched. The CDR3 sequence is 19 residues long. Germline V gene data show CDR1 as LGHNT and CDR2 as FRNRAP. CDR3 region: CASGLVLAGLAIPTDTQYF. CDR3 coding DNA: TGTGCTAGTGGTTTGGTACTGGCGGGACTAGCAATCCCCACAGATACGCAGTATTTT.

CDR3 residues: CASSLWVQGHTEAFF. DNA for the CDR3: TGTGCCAGCAGCTTATGGGTTCAGGGGCATACTGAAGCTTTCTTT. This chain uses TRBV7-2 with TRBJ1-1; D possibly corresponds to TRBD1 (6 bases). Germline V gene lookup returns CDR1 SGHTA and CDR2 FQGNSA. V shed 2 bases and J shed 5 bases, with 15 bases lying between them. The CDR3 is 15 amino acids.

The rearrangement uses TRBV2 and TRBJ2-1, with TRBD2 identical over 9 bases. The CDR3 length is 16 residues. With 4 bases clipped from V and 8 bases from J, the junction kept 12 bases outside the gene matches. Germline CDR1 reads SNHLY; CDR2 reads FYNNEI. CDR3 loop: CASSVVAGAQMDEQFF. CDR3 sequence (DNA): TGTGCCAGCAGTGTGGTAGCGGGGGCCCAGATGGATGAGCAGTTCTTC.

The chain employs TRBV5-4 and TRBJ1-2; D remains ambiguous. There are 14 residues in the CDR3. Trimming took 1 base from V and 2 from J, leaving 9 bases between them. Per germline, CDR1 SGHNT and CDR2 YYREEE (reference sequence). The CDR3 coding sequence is TGTGCCAGCAGCTTGTCGGCAGAAAACTATGGCTACACCTTC. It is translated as CASSLSAENYGYTF.

CDR3 nucleotide sequence: TGTGCCAGCAGCTCAACCATCCTCGGACCATATAGCAATCAGCCCCAGCATTTT. Encoded protein: CASSSTILGPYSNQPQHF. The chain carries TRBV7-2 and TRBJ1-5; no clear D gene. V lost 4 bases to trimming and J lost 0 bases, with 19 bases between them. The germline CDR1 and CDR2 sequences are SGHTA and FQGNSA. The CDR3 loop spans 18 amino acids.

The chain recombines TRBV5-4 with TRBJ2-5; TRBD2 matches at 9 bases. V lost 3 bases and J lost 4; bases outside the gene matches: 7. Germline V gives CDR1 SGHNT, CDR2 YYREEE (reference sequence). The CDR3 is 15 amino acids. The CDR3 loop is CASSSRSGGPETQYF. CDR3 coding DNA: TGTGCCAGCAGCTCTCGAAGCGGGGGGCCAGAGACCCAGTACTTC.

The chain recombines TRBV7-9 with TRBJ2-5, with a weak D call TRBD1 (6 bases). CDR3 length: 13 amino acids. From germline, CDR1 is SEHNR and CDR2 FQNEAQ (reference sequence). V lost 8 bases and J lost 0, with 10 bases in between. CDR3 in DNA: TGTGCCAGCCTAGGACAGTACCAAGAGACCCAGTACTTC. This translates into CASLGQYQETQYF.

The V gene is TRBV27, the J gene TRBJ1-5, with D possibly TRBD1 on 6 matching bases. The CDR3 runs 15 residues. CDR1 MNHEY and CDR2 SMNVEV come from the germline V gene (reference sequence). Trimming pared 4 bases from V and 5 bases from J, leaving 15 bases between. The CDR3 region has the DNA TGTGCCAGCAGTTACATGGGGGCTGTCGATCAGCCCCAGCATTTT. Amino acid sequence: CASSYMGAVDQPQHF.

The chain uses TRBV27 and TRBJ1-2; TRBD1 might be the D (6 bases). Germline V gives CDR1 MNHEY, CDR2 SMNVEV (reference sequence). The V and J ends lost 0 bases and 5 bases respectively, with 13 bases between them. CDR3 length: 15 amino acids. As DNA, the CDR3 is TGTGCCAGCAGTTTATCGCGGGGGGCAGGGTATGGCTACACCTTC. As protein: CASSLSRGAGYGYTF.

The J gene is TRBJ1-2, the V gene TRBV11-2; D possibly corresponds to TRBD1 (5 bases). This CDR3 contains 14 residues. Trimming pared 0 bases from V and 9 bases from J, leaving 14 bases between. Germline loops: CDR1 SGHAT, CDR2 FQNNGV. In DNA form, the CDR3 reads TGTGCCAGCAGCTTAGAAGGGGTACCCACCAGCTACACCTTC. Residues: CASSLEGVPTSYTF.

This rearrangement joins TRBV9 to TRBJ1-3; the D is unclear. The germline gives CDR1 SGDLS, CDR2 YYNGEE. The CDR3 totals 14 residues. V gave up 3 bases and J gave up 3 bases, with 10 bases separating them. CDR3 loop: CASSAPNSGNTIYF. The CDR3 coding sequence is TGTGCCAGCAGCGCCCCTAACAGTGGAAACACCATATATTTT. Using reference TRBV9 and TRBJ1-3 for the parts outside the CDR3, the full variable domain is DSGVTQTPKHLITATGQRVTLRCSPRSGDLSVYWYQQSLDQGLQFLIQYYNGEERAKGNILERFSAQQFPDLHSELNLSSLELGDSALYFCASSAPNSGNTIYFGEGSWLTVV.

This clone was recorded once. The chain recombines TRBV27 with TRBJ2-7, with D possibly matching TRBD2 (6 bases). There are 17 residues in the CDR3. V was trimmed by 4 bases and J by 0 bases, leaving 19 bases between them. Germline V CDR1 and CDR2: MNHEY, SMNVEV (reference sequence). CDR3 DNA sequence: TGTGCCAGCAGTTCCTTATCGGTTAGCGGATTCTCCTACGAGCAGTACTTC. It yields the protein CASSSLSVSGFSYEQYF.

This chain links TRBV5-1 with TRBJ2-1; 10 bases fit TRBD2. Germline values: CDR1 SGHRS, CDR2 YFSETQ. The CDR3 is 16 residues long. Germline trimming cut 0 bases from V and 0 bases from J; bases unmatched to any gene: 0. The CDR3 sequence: CASSLASGGSYNEQFF. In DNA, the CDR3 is TGCGCCAGCAGCTTGGCTAGCGGGGGCTCCTACAATGAGCAGTTCTTC.

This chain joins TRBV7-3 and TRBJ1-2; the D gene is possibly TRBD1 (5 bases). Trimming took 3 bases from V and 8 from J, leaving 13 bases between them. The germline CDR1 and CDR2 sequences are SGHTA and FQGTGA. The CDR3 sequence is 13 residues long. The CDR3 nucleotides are TGTGCCAGCAGCTTCATGGCAGGGAAGGGCTACACCTTC. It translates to CASSFMAGKGYTF.

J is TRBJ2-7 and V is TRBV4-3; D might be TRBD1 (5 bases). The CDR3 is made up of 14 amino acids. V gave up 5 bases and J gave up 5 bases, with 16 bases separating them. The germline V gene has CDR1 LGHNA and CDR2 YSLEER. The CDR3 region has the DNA TGCGCCAGCAGCAGTGCCGAGACAGCACACGAGCAGTACTTC. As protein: CASSSAETAHEQYF.

CDR3 sequence: CASSSGGASTDTQYF. Here the CDR3 DNA reads TGTGCCAGCAGCAGCGGGGGGGCGAGCACAGATACGCAGTATTTT. This chain joins TRBV9 and TRBJ2-3, with 10 bases aligning to TRBD2. Germline CDR1 SGDLS, CDR2 YYNGEE. The CDR3 is 15 amino acids. The junction had 2 bases not matched to a gene; V was cut back by 4 bases and J by 0 bases.

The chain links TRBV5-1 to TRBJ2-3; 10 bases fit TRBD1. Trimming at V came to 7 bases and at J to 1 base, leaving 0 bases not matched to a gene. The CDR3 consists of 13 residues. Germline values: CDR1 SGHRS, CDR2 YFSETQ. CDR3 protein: CASGTGGTDTQYF. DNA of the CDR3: TGCGCCAGCGGGACAGGGGGCACAGATACGCAGTATTTT.

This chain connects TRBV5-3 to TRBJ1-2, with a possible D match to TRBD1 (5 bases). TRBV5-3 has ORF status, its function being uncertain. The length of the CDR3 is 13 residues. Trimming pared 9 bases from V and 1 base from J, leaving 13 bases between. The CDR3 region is CATLGGDNYGYTF. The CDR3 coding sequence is TGTGCCACCCTGGGGGGGGATAACTATGGCTACACCTTC.

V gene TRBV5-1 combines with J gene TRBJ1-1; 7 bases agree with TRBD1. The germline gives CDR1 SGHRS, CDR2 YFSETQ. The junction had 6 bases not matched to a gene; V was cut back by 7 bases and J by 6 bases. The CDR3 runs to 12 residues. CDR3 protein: CASQGGAPEAFF. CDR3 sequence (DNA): TGCGCCAGCCAAGGGGGCGCCCCTGAAGCTTTCTTT.

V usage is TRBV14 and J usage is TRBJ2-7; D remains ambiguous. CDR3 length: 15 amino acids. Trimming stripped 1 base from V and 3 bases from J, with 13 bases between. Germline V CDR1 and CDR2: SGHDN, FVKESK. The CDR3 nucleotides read TGTGCCAGCAGCCAAGGGGCCAGCCCTTACTACGAGCAGTACTTC. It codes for CASSQGASPYYEQYF.

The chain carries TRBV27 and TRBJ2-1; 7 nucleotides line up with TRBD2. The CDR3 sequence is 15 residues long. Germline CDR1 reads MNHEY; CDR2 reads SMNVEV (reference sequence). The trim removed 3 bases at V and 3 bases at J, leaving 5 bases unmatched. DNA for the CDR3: TGTGCCAGCAGTTTGGGGAGGGCGGGCTACAATGAGCAGTTCTTC. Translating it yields CASSLGRAGYNEQFF.